These 8 T cell receptor beta chains originate from one sample sequenced in a study of T cells in Graves' hyperthyroidism and ophthalmopathy (dated by TCRdb to between 2018 and 2020). Libraries came from multiplex PCR. These reads were obtained on an Illumina HiSeq 2000. Amplification of TCR beta CDR3 regions was carried out from RNA transcripts. The TCR CDR3 was subjected to a first round of RT-PCR using the HTBI primer set and the Qiagen OneStep RT-PCR kit. Starting from the raw public reads, TCRdb applied fastp trimming at Q25, assembled clones with MiXCR and retained in-frame beta chains. Rows merge per CDR3 protein into single entries with the most common DNA and genes. The sample has about 740,000 distinct CDR3 sequences on record, less than 15% of them singletons. The leading ten clones occupy roughly a tenth of the sample. The material sequenced was blood. The receptors were gathered from a woman aged 18-35 years with Graves' hyperthyroidism.

This clonotype was counted at least ten times. The chain links TRBV4-1 to TRBJ2-3; D perhaps matches TRBD2 (5 bases). The CDR3 consists of 16 residues. Germline lookup yields CDR1 MGHRA and CDR2 YSYEKL. Trimming pared 4 bases from V and 2 bases from J, leaving 16 bases between. CDR3 coding DNA: TGCGCCAGCAGCCGGAGTGGCGGGTGGTACACAGATACGCAGTATTTT. It yields the protein CASSRSGGWYTDTQYF.

A few counts support this clonotype. J is TRBJ2-5 and V is TRBV28; TRBD1 matches 12 bases. After removal of 7 bases from V and 5 bases from J, the junction contained 11 bases not matched to a gene. This CDR3 comprises 16 residues. The germline gives CDR1 MDHEN, CDR2 SYDVKM. Here the CDR3 DNA reads TGTGCCAGCACCGTAGGGGGACAGGGGGCATCCGAGACCCAGTACTTC. It encodes CASTVGGQGASETQYF. The complete variable domain, with remaining parts taken from reference TRBV28 and TRBJ2-5, reads DVKVTQSSRYLVKRTGEKVFLECVQDMDHENMFWYRQDPGLGLRLIYFSYDVKMKEKGDIPEGYSVSREKKERFSLILESASTNQTSMYLCASTVGGQGASETQYFGPGTRLLVL.

V usage is TRBV6-1 and J usage is TRBJ1-5; D is unclear. There are 17 residues in the CDR3. Germline-derived CDR1 and CDR2 are MNHNS and SASEGT. Deletions cut 0 bases from V and 2 bases from J, with 14 bases between. The CDR3 sequence is CASSEARSRRGNQPQHF. As DNA, the CDR3 is TGTGCCAGCAGTGAAGCCCGAAGTCGCCGGGGCAATCAGCCCCAGCATTTT.

This clonotype was seen many times. CDR3 sequence reads: CASIGQFGGELFF. In nucleotides, the CDR3 is TGTGCCAGCATCGGGCAGTTCGGCGGGGAGCTGTTTTTT. This sequence joins TRBV6-1 and TRBJ2-2, with no clear D. CDR1 and CDR2 from the germline V gene are MNHNS and SASEGT. CDR3 size: 13 residues. The ends were cut back, 7 bases at V and 7 bases at J, with 13 bases in the middle.

The V gene is TRBV10-2, the J gene TRBJ1-5; D unclear. Germline V gives CDR1 WSHSY, CDR2 SAAADI. Trimming removed 3 bases at V and 1 base at J, with 13 bases between. The CDR3 is 16 amino acids. The CDR3 DNA reads TGCGCCAGCAGTGATGTGCTGTGGTGGAGCAATCAGCCCCAGCATTTT. Protein product: CASSDVLWWSNQPQHF.

In its sample, this clonotype was seen a few times. The chain uses TRBV10-2 and TRBJ2-2, with 14 bases fitting TRBD2. With 10 bases clipped from V and 6 bases from J, the junction kept 16 bases outside the gene matches. The CDR3 contains 18 residues. The germline V gene encodes CDR1 WSHSY and CDR2 SAAADI. The CDR3 is CATLSGTSGSGKSGELFF. CDR3 DNA sequence: TGCGCCACCCTATCCGGGACTAGCGGGAGTGGCAAGTCCGGGGAGCTGTTTTTT.

This clonotype turned up a few times. The J gene is TRBJ2-7, the V gene TRBV4-3; 7 positions match TRBD2. CDR3 length: 13 amino acids. With 3 bases clipped from V and 2 bases from J, the junction kept 1 base outside the gene matches. Germline V gene lookup returns CDR1 LGHNA and CDR2 YSLEER. CDR3 in DNA: TGCGCCAGCAGCCAGACTAGCCCCTACGAGCAGTACTTC. Translated, it gives CASSQTSPYEQYF.

This clonotype has at least ten counts. The CDR3 nucleotides are TGTGCCAGCAGTTTTCACGGAACTAACTATGGCTACACCTTC. Amino acid sequence: CASSFHGTNYGYTF. The gene calls are TRBV28 and TRBJ1-2; D ambiguous. The CDR3 is 14 amino acids. V was trimmed by 3 bases and J by 0 bases, leaving 8 bases between them. Germline CDR1 reads MDHEN; CDR2 reads SYDVKM.